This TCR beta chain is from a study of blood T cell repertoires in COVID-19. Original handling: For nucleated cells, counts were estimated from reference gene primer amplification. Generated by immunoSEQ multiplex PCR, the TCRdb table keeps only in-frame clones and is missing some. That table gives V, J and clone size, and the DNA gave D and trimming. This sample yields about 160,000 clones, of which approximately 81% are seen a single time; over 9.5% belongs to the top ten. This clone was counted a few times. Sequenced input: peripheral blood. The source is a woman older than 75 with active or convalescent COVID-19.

Here the CDR3 DNA reads TGTGCCAGCAGCCAAGGTATTGTCGGGAGTAACGGTGAAAAACTGTTTTTT. Translating gives CASSQGIVGSNGEKLFF. The chain carries TRBV14 and TRBJ1-4; no clear D. CDR1 is SGHDN and CDR2 is FVKESK in the germline V gene. This CDR3 contains 17 residues. Trimming took 1 base from V and 7 from J, leaving 19 bases between them.